Presented here are 6 T cell receptor beta chains from one specimen sequenced in a study of cytomegalovirus exposure and HLA in healthy donors. The PCR used 60 Vbeta and 13 Jbeta primers. This table comes from immunoSEQ multiplex PCR, and its TCRdb copy is limited to in-frame clones, with some not included. The sample has fewer than 100,000 clones. Sequenced material: PBMCs. The receptor source for this set is a man aged 45-60 years in good health and CMV-seronegative.

V and J are TRBV6-5 and TRBJ1-2, with 7 positions matching TRBD1. The CDR3 covers 13 residues. Trimming took 6 bases from V and 3 from J; bases not matched to a gene: 4. CDR1 MNHEY and CDR2 SVGAGI come from the germline V gene. CDR3 sequence (DNA): TGTGCCAGCAGAACCAGGGGGGACTATGGCTACACCTTC. It specifies CASRTRGDYGYTF.

The chain recombines TRBV15 with TRBJ1-5; the D gene is possibly TRBD1 (5 bases). Trimming shortened V by 0 bases and J by 11 bases, and 20 bases separated the two germline ends. Germline V gives CDR1 LNHNV, CDR2 YYDKDF (reference sequence). This CDR3 has 16 amino acids. The CDR3 region has the DNA TGTGCCACCAGCAGAGATGTCAGGGCGGCGGGGTCAGCCCAGCATTTT. Its protein product is CATSRDVRAAGSAQHF.

The chain uses TRBV28 and TRBJ2-3; D gene ambiguous. The germline V gene has CDR1 MDHEN and CDR2 SYDVKM. The V end lost 2 bases, the J end lost 6 bases, and 15 bases lay between the germline ends. The CDR3 contains 15 residues. Written as DNA, the CDR3 is TGTGCCAGCAGTTTAACTGGAGCCGCGATGGATACGCAGTATTTT. Residues: CASSLTGAAMDTQYF.

The gene calls are TRBV28 and TRBJ1-5; 7 bases map to TRBD1. Germline trimming cut 3 bases from V and 3 bases from J; bases unmatched to any gene: 5. The germline V gene encodes CDR1 MDHEN and CDR2 SYDVKM. This CDR3 comprises 15 residues. The DNA of the CDR3 is TGTGCCAGCAGTTTTGACAGGGTATTCAATCAGCCCCAGCATTTT. This sequence encodes CASSFDRVFNQPQHF.

The rearrangement links TRBV18 to TRBJ1-1; no definite D call. Trimming took off 3 bases at V and 3 bases at J, with 11 bases between the two ends. Germline values: CDR1 KGHSH, CDR2 LQKENI. The CDR3 spans 14 residues. The CDR3 bases are TGTGCCAGCTCACCGCCCCGCGGGGACACTGAAGCTTTCTTT. As protein: CASSPPRGDTEAFF.

The chain uses TRBV9 and TRBJ2-3; tentatively, D is TRBD2 (5 bases). V lost 2 bases and J 0 bases, leaving 10 bases between the germline ends. Germline assignment: CDR1 SGDLS and CDR2 YYNGEE. This CDR3 spans 15 amino acids. Written as DNA, the CDR3 is TGTGCCAGCAGCGTTTCGGGGTTAAGCACAGATACGCAGTATTTT. It encodes CASSVSGLSTDTQYF.